The 26 T cell receptor beta chains below come from one sample, sequenced in a study of a mutant IDH1 vaccine in newly diagnosed glioma. Data came from immunoSEQ multiplex PCR; TCRdb stores just in-frame clones and leaves some out. The top ten hold about 11% of the sample, which has around 31,000 clones, about 56% seen once. Documented time point: week 5, during vaccination. Each dose of the vaccine consisted of 300 ug of mutant IDH1 20-mer peptide, with topical imiquimod. No antigen has been identified for these receptors. The specimen was PBMCs, collected from a glioma patient whose treatment included an IDH1 peptide vaccine. The origin of the receptors is a woman aged 18-35 years with glioma.

The chain uses TRBV16 and TRBJ1-5; TRBD1 matches 7 bases. The CDR3 is made up of 15 amino acids. V lost 0 bases and J lost 5; bases outside the gene matches: 4. From germline, CDR1 is KGHSY and CDR2 FQNENV. The CDR3 DNA reads TGTGCCAGCAGCCAATCAGGGACAGCGGATCAGCCCCAGCATTTT. This translates into CASSQSGTADQPQHF. Full variable domain (outside the CDR3, taken from reference TRBV16 and TRBJ1-5): GEEVAQTPKHLVRGEGQKAKLYCAPIKGHSYVFWYQQVLKNEFKFLISFQNENVFDETGMPKERFSAKCLPNSPCSLEIQATKLEDSAVYFCASSQSGTADQPQHFGDGTRLSIL.

The rearrangement links TRBV5-4 to TRBJ1-2; 7 bases match TRBD1. J lost 2 bases, V lost 4 bases, and 2 bases had no gene match. Germline lookup yields CDR1 SGHNT and CDR2 YYREEE (reference sequence). CDR3 size: 13 residues. CDR3 DNA sequence: TGTGCCAGCAGCCCGGGACAGAACTATGGCTACACCTTC. As protein: CASSPGQNYGYTF.

As to this clone: At one end, the junction sequence differs from germline, possibly due to a read error. The chain is built from TRBV25-1 and TRBJ2-5; D may be TRBD1 or TRBD2 (5 bases each). The germline V gene encodes CDR1 MGHDK and CDR2 SYGVNS. The CDR3 runs 12 residues. The chain's CDR3 is CAGRETGETQYF. The CDR3, as DNA: TGTGCCGGCAGGGAGACGGGTGAGACCCAGTACTTC.

The chain combines TRBV5-1 with TRBJ2-2; 8 nucleotides match TRBD2. The trim removed 5 bases at V and 6 bases at J, leaving 6 bases unmatched. Germline V gene sequence: CDR1 SGHRS, CDR2 YFSETQ. The CDR3 length is 14 residues. The CDR3 bases are TGCGCCAGCAGTCCGGGACTAGTATCCGGGGAGCTGTTTTTT. Encoded protein: CASSPGLVSGELFF.

The gene calls are TRBV29-1 and TRBJ1-2; D gene unclear. The V end was cut by 0 bases, the J end by 4 bases, with 9 bases between. Germline-derived CDR1 and CDR2 are SQVTM and ANQGSEA. This CDR3 region has 13 residues. DNA of the CDR3: TGCAGCGTTGAAGATCAGGCAGGCTATGGCTACACCTTC. Its protein product is CSVEDQAGYGYTF.

This clone has just a few counts. This chain joins TRBV29-1 and TRBJ1-1; 9 nucleotides align to TRBD1. The V and J ends lost 2 bases and 1 base, in that order; junction bases with no gene match: 5. In germline, CDR1 is SQVTM, CDR2 ANQGSEA. The CDR3 runs 15 residues. The CDR3 bases are TGCAGCGTTGAACTCAGGGACAGGGCGAACACTGAAGCTTTCTTT. This encodes CSVELRDRANTEAFF.

The rearrangement links TRBV28 to TRBJ2-3; TRBD1 aligns across 10 bases. The J segment lost 3 bases and the V segment lost 5 bases, leaving 5 bases of the junction unmatched. The CDR3 has 15 residues. Germline V lookup: CDR1 MDHEN, CDR2 SYDVKM. The chain's CDR3 is CASSARDRGTDTQYF. The CDR3 nucleotides read TGTGCCAGCAGTGCTCGGGACAGGGGTACAGATACGCAGTATTTT.

The chain carries TRBV7-2 and TRBJ2-3, with D possibly being TRBD1 (5 bases). V was trimmed by 1 base and J by 1 base, leaving 9 bases between them. This CDR3 is built from 15 residues. CDR1 SGHTA and CDR2 FQGNSA come from the germline V gene. CDR3 DNA sequence: TGTGCCAGCAGCTTAGGTGGCAGGGGCACAGATACGCAGTATTTT. It yields the protein CASSLGGRGTDTQYF.

This clone has just a few counts. The chain joins TRBV27 to TRBJ1-4; D uncertain. Per germline, CDR1 MNHEY and CDR2 SMNVEV (reference sequence). The CDR3 runs 15 residues. Trimming cost V 2 bases and J 4 bases, with 11 bases left between them. Written as DNA, the CDR3 is TGTGCCAGCAGTTTAGAGTGGGGTCTTAATGAAAAACTGTTTTTT. This gives the protein CASSLEWGLNEKLFF.

In its sample, this clone was seen a few times. CDR3 protein: CASSLTWGGLYEQYF. The CDR3 region has the DNA TGTGCCAGCAGCTTGACTTGGGGGGGATTATACGAGCAGTACTTC. The chain combines TRBV5-6 with TRBJ2-7; the match to TRBD2 covers 7 bases. The trim removed 1 base at V and 4 bases at J, leaving 8 bases unmatched. The CDR3 consists of 15 residues. The germline CDR1 and CDR2 sequences are SGHDT and YYEEEE.

The chain combines TRBV28 with TRBJ2-3; 11 bases match TRBD2. J was trimmed by 4 bases and V by 6 bases; bases with no gene match: 18. The CDR3 consists of 19 residues. The germline gives CDR1 MDHEN, CDR2 SYDVKM. As DNA, the CDR3 is TGTGCCAGCAGCCACGATGGGTTCACTAGCGGGAGAGTGGCAGATACGCAGTATTTT. This sequence encodes CASSHDGFTSGRVADTQYF.

The chain employs TRBV5-4 and TRBJ1-1; the D is unclear. In germline, CDR1 is SGHNT, CDR2 YYREEE (reference sequence). The CDR3 loop spans 13 amino acids. Deletions cut 0 bases from V and 0 bases from J, with 3 bases between. CDR3 sequence (DNA): TGTGCCAGCAGCTTGGCAGTGAACACTGAAGCTTTCTTT. This gives the protein CASSLAVNTEAFF.

This clone was counted between two and nine times. The chain employs TRBV29-1 and TRBJ2-3, with 7 bases fitting TRBD1. V lost 7 bases and J lost 6; bases outside the gene matches: 19. The CDR3 is 16 residues long. Germline values: CDR1 SQVTM, CDR2 ANQGSEA. The CDR3 is CSASPRADRSTDTQYF. The DNA of the CDR3 is TGCAGCGCCTCCCCCCGGGCGGACAGGTCTACGGATACGCAGTATTTT.

This chain links TRBV18 with TRBJ2-7; D unclear. The CDR3 extends over 13 amino acids. The germline gives CDR1 KGHSH, CDR2 LQKENI. V lost 6 bases and J 6 bases, leaving 15 bases between the germline ends. The CDR3 sequence: CASSQLERGEQYF. The CDR3 DNA sequence: TGTGCCAGCTCGCAGCTCGAAAGAGGCGAGCAGTACTTC.

This clone was seen only a few times. The rearrangement uses TRBV6-5 and TRBJ1-1; no firm D call. This CDR3 spans 13 amino acids. The germline gives CDR1 MNHEY, CDR2 SVGAGI. Trimming took off 4 bases at V and 1 base at J, with 7 bases between the two ends. CDR3 loop: CASSSVGNTEAFF. CDR3 nucleotides: TGTGCCAGCAGTTCCGTCGGGAACACTGAAGCTTTCTTT.

The chain combines TRBV30 with TRBJ2-3; no reliable D call. The CDR3 is made up of 15 amino acids. From germline, CDR1 is GTSNPN and CDR2 SVGIG (reference sequence). The V end was cut by 0 bases, the J end by 2 bases, with 12 bases between. CDR3 region: CAWSVSGSYTDTQYF. CDR3 nucleotide sequence: TGTGCCTGGAGTGTGTCGGGCTCATACACAGATACGCAGTATTTT.

The chain uses TRBV5-1 and TRBJ2-3; D may be TRBD2 (7 bases). This CDR3 has 13 residues. Germline loops: CDR1 SGHRS, CDR2 YFSETQ. V lost 3 bases to trimming and J lost 9 bases, with 14 bases between them. The CDR3 is CASSSGGRGTQYF. The CDR3 DNA follows: TGCGCCAGCAGCTCCGGGGGGAGGGGGACGCAGTATTTT.

This clone was counted between two and nine times. The chain couples TRBV4-2 to TRBJ1-5, with 7 bases lining up with TRBD1. Germline loops: CDR1 LGHNA, CDR2 YNFKEQ. This CDR3 is 16 amino acids long. The V and J ends lost 4 bases and 7 bases, in that order; junction bases with no gene match: 13. The DNA of the CDR3 is TGTGCCAGCAGCCCTACCTTGACAGGGAGTGGACAGCCCCAGCATTTT. Translated: CASSPTLTGSGQPQHF.

V is TRBV5-1 and J is TRBJ2-5; 8 nucleotides line up with TRBD2. In germline, CDR1 is SGHRS, CDR2 YFSETQ. This CDR3 is built from 14 residues. V dropped 5 bases and J dropped 5; count of bases not matched to a gene: 8. Written as DNA, the CDR3 is TGCGCCAGCAGTTTGCCGGGACTAGTCGAGACCCAGTACTTC. Translation gives CASSLPGLVETQYF.

This clone was seen more than once but under ten times. V usage is TRBV11-2 and J usage is TRBJ1-1; D possibly corresponds to TRBD1 (6 bases). The CDR3 runs 15 residues. V was pared by 5 bases and J by 0 bases, with 13 bases between. Germline-derived CDR1 and CDR2 are SGHAT and FQNNGV. CDR3 in amino acids: CASSPQTGMNTEAFF. DNA for the CDR3: TGTGCCAGCAGCCCACAGACAGGTATGAACACTGAAGCTTTCTTT.

This clone was counted a single time. This rearrangement joins TRBV6-1 to TRBJ1-1, with D unresolved. The germline gives CDR1 MNHNS, CDR2 SASEGT. Trimming removed 2 bases from V and 7 bases from J, with 20 bases in between. The CDR3 loop spans 16 amino acids. CDR3 amino acids: CASSELPRLVSIEAFF. The CDR3 nucleotides are TGTGCCAGCAGTGAACTTCCCCGCCTGGTTTCCATTGAAGCTTTCTTT.

With respect to this clone: A much larger clonotype is one base distant, so this may be a read error. The rearrangement links TRBV30 to TRBJ1-2, with D maybe TRBD1 (5 bases). The CDR3 totals 12 residues. Trimming shortened V by 5 bases and J by 8 bases, and 15 bases separated the two germline ends. Per germline, CDR1 GTSNPN and CDR2 SVGIG (reference sequence). As DNA, the CDR3 is TGTGCCTGGGCTACAGGCACGGGCGGCTACACCTTC. As protein: CAWATGTGGYTF.

The CDR3 loop is CSARDDPLLYF. Here the CDR3 DNA reads TGCAGTGCTAGAGATGACCCCTTACTCTACTTC. The V call is TRBV20-1, the J call TRBJ2-5; no clear D gene. This CDR3 has 11 residues. V was cut by 0 bases and J by 14 bases, with 13 bases left in between. CDR1 is DFQATT and CDR2 is SNEGSKA in the germline V gene (reference sequence).

This clone occurred a few times. The chain carries TRBV5-1 and TRBJ1-1, with D unresolved. Deletions cut 0 bases from V and 5 bases from J, with 8 bases between. CDR1 is SGHRS, CDR2 YFSETQ, per germline. The CDR3 loop spans 13 amino acids. CDR3 residues: CASSLGVGTEAFF. The CDR3 region has the DNA TGCGCCAGCAGCTTGGGGGTGGGGACTGAAGCTTTCTTT.

This CDR3 is CASSRRGLGRNEQFF. DNA of the CDR3: TGTGCCAGCAGTAGACGGGGACTAGGCAGAAATGAGCAGTTCTTC. The chain combines TRBV28 with TRBJ2-1; TRBD2 agrees at 8 bases. CDR3 length equals 15 residues. V was clipped by 5 bases and J by 7 bases; unmatched bases: 10. Germline CDR1 reads MDHEN; CDR2 reads SYDVKM.

The chain employs TRBV6-6 and TRBJ1-5; D may be TRBD1 (6 bases). CDR1 is MNHNY, CDR2 SVGAGI, per germline (reference sequence). The CDR3 runs to 16 residues. Trimming took off 3 bases at V and 4 bases at J, with 16 bases between the two ends. The CDR3 DNA sequence: TGTGCCAGCAGTTATAGCACCACGGGGGCTAATCAGCCCCAGCATTTT. Translation gives CASSYSTTGANQPQHF.